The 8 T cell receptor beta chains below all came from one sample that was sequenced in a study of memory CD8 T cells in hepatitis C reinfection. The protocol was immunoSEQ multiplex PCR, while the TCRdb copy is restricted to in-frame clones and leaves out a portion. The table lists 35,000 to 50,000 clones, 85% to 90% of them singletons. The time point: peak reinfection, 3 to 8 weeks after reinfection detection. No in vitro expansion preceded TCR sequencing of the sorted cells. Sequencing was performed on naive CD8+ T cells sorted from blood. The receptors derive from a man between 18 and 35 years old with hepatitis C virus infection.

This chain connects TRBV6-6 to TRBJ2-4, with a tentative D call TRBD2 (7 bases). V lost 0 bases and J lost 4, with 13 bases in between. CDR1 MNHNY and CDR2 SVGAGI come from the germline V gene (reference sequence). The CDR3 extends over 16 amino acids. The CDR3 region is CASSYSRGGEKNIQYF. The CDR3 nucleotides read TGTGCCAGCAGTTACTCGAGGGGGGGGGAGAAAAACATTCAGTACTTC.

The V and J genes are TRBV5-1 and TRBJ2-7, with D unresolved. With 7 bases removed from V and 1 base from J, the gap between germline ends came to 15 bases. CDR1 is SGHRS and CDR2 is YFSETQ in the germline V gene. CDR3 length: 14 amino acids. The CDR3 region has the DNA TGCGCCAGCTCGTCCCTGGGCCCTTCCTACGAGCAGTACGTC. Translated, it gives CASSSLGPSYEQYV.

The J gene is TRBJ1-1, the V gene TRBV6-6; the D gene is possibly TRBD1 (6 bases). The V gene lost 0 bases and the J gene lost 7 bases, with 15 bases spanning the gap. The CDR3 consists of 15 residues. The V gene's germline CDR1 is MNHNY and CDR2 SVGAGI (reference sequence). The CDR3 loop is CASSYSNQGHYEAFF. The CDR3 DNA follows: TGTGCCAGCAGTTACTCGAATCAGGGACACTATGAAGCTTTCTTT.

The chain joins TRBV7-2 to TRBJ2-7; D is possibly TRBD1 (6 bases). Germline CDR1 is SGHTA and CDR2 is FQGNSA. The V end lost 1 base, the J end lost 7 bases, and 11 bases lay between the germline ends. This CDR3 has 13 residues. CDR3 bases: TGTGCCAGCAGCTTAGTGTACGGACAGGAGCAGTACGTC. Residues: CASSLVYGQEQYV.

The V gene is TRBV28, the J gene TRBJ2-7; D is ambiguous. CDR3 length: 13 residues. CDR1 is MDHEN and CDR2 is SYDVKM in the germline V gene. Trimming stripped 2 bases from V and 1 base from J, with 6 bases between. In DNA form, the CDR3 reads TGTGCCAGCAGTTTAAGGAGTTCCTACGAGCAGTACTTC. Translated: CASSLRSSYEQYF.

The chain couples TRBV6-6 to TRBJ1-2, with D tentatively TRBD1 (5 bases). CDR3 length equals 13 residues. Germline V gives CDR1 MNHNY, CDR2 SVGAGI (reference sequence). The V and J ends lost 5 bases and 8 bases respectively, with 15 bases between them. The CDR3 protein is CASSGGTGGGYTF. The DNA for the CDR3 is TGTGCCAGCAGTGGGGGGACGGGGGGAGGCTACACCTTC.

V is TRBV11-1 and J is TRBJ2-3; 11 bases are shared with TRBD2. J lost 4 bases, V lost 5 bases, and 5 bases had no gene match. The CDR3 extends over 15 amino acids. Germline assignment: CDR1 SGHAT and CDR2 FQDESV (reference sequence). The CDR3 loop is CASSHTSGSADTQYF. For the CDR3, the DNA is TGTGCCAGCAGCCATACTAGCGGGAGCGCAGATACGCAGTATTTT.

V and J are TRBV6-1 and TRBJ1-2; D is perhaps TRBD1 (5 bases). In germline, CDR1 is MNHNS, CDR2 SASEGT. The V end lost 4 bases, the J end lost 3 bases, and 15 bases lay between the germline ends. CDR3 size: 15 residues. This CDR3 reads CASSAPRGGDYGYTF. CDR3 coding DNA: TGTGCCAGCAGTGCCCCTAGGGGTGGGGACTATGGCTACACCTTC.